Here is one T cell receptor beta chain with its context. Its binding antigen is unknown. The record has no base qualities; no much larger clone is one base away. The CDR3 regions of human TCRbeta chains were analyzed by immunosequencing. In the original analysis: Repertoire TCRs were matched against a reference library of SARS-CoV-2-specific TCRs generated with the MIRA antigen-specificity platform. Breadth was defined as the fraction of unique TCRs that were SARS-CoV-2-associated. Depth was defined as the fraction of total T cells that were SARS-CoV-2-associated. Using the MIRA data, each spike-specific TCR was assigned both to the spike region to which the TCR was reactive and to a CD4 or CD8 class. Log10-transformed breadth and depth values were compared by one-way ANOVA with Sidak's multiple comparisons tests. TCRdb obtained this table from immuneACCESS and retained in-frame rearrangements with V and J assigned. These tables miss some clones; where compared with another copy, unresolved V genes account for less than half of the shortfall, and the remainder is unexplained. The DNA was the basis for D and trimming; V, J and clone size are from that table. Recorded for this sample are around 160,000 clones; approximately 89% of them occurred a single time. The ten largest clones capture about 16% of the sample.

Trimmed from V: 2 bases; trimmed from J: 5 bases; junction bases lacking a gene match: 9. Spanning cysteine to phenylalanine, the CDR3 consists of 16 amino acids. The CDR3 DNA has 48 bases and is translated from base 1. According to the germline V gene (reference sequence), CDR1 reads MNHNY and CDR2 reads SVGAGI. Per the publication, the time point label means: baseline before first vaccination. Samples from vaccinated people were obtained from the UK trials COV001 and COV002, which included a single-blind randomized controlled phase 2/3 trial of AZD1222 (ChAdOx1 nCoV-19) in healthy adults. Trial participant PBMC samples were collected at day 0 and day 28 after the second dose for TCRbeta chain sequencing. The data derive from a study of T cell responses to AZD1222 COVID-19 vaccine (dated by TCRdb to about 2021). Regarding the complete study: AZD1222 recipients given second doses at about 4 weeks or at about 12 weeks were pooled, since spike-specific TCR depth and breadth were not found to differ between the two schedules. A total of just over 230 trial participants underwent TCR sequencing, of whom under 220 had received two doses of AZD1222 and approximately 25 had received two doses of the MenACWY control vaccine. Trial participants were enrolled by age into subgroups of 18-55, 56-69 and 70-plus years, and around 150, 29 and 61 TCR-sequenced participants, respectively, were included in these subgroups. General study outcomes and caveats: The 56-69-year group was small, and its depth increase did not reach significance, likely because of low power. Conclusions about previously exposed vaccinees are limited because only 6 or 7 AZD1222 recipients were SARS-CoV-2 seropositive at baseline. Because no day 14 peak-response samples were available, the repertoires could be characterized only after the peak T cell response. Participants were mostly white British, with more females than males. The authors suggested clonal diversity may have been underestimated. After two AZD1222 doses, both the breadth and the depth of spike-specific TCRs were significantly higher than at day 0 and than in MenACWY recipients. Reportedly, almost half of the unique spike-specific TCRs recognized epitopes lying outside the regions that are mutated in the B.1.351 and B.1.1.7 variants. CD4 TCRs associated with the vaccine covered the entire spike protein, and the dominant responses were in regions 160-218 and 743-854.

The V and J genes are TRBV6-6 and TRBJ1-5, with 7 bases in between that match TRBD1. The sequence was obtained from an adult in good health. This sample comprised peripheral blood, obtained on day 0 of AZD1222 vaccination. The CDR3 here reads CASSYPRGKRDQPQHF. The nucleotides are TGTGCCAGCAGTTACCCCAGGGGGAAAAGGGATCAGCCCCAGCATTTT.